This T cell receptor (beta chain) is from a study of cytomegalovirus exposure and HLA in healthy donors. 60 Vbeta and 13 Jbeta primers were used in PCR. Profiling relied on immunoSEQ multiplex PCR, and the TCRdb table lists in-frame clones only, not all of them. This table holds roughly 250,000 clones, about four fifths found once. Comment on this clone: Its antigen is currently unknown.

General study findings and limits: Across donors, most TCRs were seen rarely, yet some public ones were widespread. The likely explanation for a cluster of highly shared sequence variants was sequencing artifact.

Germline V gene lookup returns CDR1 SGHRS and CDR2 YFSETQ. CDR3 size: 14 residues. The V end lost 6 bases, the J end lost 2 bases, and 14 bases lay between the germline ends. This receptor was taken from a girl aged 2-10 years in good health and CMV-seronegative. The sample was PBMCs. This chain links TRBV5-1 with TRBJ1-1; weak D call: TRBD1 (6 bases). The CDR3, as DNA: TGCGCCAGCAACGTCGGGACACAAAACACTGAAGCTTTCTTT. This codes for CASNVGTQNTEAFF. The full variable domain, its missing parts supplied by reference TRBV5-1 and TRBJ1-1, is KAGVTQTPRYLIKTRGQQVTLSCSPISGHRSVSWYQQTPGQGLQFLFEYFSETQRNKGNFPGRFSGRQFSNSRSEMNVSTLELGDSALYLCASNVGTQNTEAFFGQGTRLTVV.